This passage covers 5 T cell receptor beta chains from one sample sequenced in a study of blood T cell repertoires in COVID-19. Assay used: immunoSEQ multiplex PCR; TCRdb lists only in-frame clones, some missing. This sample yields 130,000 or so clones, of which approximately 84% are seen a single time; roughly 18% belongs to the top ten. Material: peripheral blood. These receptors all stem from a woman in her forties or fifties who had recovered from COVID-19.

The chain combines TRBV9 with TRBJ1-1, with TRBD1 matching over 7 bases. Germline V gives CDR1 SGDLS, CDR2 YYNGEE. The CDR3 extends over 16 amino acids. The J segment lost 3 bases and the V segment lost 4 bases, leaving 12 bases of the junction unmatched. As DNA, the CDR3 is TGTGCCAGCAGCCCCAGCTGGAGGGGGCGAGACACTGAAGCTTTCTTT. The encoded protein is CASSPSWRGRDTEAFF.

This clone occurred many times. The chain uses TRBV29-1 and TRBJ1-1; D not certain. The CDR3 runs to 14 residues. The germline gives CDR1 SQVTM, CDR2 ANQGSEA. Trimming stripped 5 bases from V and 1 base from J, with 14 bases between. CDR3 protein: CSVREGRPNTEAFF. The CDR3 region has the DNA TGCAGCGTTAGGGAAGGGAGACCGAACACTGAAGCTTTCTTT.

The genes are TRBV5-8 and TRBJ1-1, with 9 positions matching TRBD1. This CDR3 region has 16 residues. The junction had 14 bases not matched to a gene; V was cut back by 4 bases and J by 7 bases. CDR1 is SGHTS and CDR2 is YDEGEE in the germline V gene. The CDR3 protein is CASSPRGGDRAIEAFF. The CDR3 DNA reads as TGTGCCAGCAGCCCGCGAGGGGGGGACAGGGCTATTGAAGCTTTCTTT.

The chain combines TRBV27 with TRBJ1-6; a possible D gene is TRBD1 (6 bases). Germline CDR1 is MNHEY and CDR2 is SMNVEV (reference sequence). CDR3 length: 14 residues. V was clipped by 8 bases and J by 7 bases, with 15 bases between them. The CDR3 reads CASGRDNLNSPLHF. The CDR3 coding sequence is TGTGCCAGCGGAAGGGACAATCTAAATTCACCCCTCCACTTT.

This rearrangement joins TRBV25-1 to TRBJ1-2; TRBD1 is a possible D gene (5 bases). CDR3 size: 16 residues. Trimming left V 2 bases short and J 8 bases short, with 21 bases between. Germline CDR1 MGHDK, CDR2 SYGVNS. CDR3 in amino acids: CASSELEQRGKRGYTF. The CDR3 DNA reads TGTGCCAGCAGTGAACTCGAACAGCGGGGGAAGAGGGGCTACACCTTC.